The rows below give T cell receptor beta chains drawn from one sample of a study of OX40 agonist ivuxolimab in advanced cancers. Sequencing used immunoSEQ multiplex PCR; TCRdb keeps in-frame clones, though not all of them. The table shows 50,000 to 65,000 clones, with around 88% occurring only once. The starting material was CD4+ or CD8+ T cells sorted from blood, obtained in a trial of the OX40 agonist ivuxolimab. The receptors derive from an adult with an advanced solid tumor such as melanoma, head and neck, liver or kidney cancer. The CDR3 runs from the conserved cysteine through the conserved F or W. The order of the fields is J gene, D gene, clone size, V gene, CDR3 protein, CDR3 DNA. The D gene is left open where the match is weak. The size of a clone is reported for some rows only, either as once, few or many, or as a class for expanded clones.

J: TRBJ1-1
D: -
size: -
V: TRBV19
CDR3: CASSTLPVNTEAFF
DNA: TGTGCCAGTAGTACGCTGCCGGTAAACACTGAAGCTTTCTTT

J: TRBJ2-7
D: TRBD2
size: -
V: TRBV30
CDR3: CAWRSSGTYEQYF
DNA: TGTGCCTGGAGGTCTAGCGGGACATACGAGCAGTACTTC

J: TRBJ1-5
D: TRBD1
size: once
V: TRBV4-2
CDR3: CASSQGGQGAQPQHF
DNA: TGTGCCAGCAGCCAGGGCGGACAGGGTGCTCAGCCCCAGCATTTT

J: TRBJ2-3
D: -
size: once
V: TRBV11-3
CDR3: CASSWGDTQYF
DNA: TGTGCCAGCAGTTGGGGAGATACGCAGTATTTT

J: TRBJ2-3
D: TRBD1
size: -
V: TRBV15
CDR3: CATSRETGGTDTQYF
DNA: TGTGCCACCAGCAGAGAAACAGGGGGCACAGATACGCAGTATTTT

J: TRBJ2-5
D: TRBD2
size: -
V: TRBV11-3
CDR3: CASSLALAGGTETQYF
DNA: TGTGCCAGCAGCTTAGCCCTAGCGGGAGGTACAGAGACCCAGTACTTC

J: TRBJ2-5
D: TRBD1
size: -
V: TRBV18
CDR3: CASSPLLITGTGTQETQYF
DNA: TGTGCCAGCTCACCACTTCTAATAACCGGGACAGGGACCCAAGAGACCCAGTACTTC

J: TRBJ1-4
D: -
size: -
V: TRBV11-2
CDR3: CASSLSWGGFNEKLFF
DNA: TGTGCCAGCAGCCTATCGTGGGGGGGGTTTAATGAAAAACTGTTTTTT

J: TRBJ1-2
D: -
size: -
V: TRBV5-8
CDR3: CASSFYSNNYGYTF
DNA: TGTGCCAGCAGCTTTTATAGCAATAACTATGGCTACACCTTC

J: TRBJ1-2
D: -
size: -
V: TRBV29-1
CDR3: CSVEPRDYGYTF
DNA: TGCAGCGTTGAGCCCAGGGACTATGGCTACACCTTC

J: TRBJ2-7
D: TRBD2
size: -
V: TRBV7-9
CDR3: CASSLGSGRVSYEQYF
DNA: TGTGCCAGCAGCTTAGGTAGCGGGAGAGTGTCCTACGAGCAGTACTTC

J: TRBJ1-1
D: -
size: -
V: TRBV19
CDR3: CASTIQGAREAFF
DNA: TGTGCCAGTACCATCCAGGGAGCACGGGAAGCTTTCTTT

J: TRBJ2-1
D: -
size: -
V: TRBV14
CDR3: CASSQGGSSYNEQFF
DNA: TGTGCCAGCAGCCAAGGGGGGAGCTCCTACAATGAGCAGTTCTTC

J: TRBJ2-5
D: -
size: -
V: TRBV5-1
CDR3: CASSFGTKETQYF
DNA: TGCGCCAGCAGCTTCGGCACGAAAGAGACCCAGTACTTC

J: TRBJ2-7
D: -
size: -
V: TRBV19
CDR3: CASSIESGYTYEQYF
DNA: TGTGCCAGTAGTATAGAGTCAGGGTATACCTACGAGCAGTACTTC

J: TRBJ1-1
D: -
size: -
V: TRBV7-9
CDR3: CASSLLDIAEAFF
DNA: TGTGCCAGCAGCTTATTAGATATCGCTGAAGCTTTCTTT

J: TRBJ1-4
D: -
size: -
V: TRBV15
CDR3: CATSRDRASRGEKLFF
DNA: TGTGCCACCAGCAGAGATCGGGCCTCACGGGGTGAAAAACTGTTTTTT

J: TRBJ1-3
D: -
size: -
V: TRBV15
CDR3: CATSKRNPHLRNTIYF
DNA: TGTGCCACCAGCAAGAGGAACCCCCATCTTAGAAACACCATATATTTT

J: TRBJ2-1
D: TRBD2
size: few
V: TRBV11-2
CDR3: CASSLAGTSGSQLF
DNA: TGTGCCAGCAGCTTAGCTGGGACTAGCGGGAGCCAGCTCTTC

J: TRBJ1-2
D: -
size: -
V: TRBV28
CDR3: CASSSGPWGYTF
DNA: TGTGCCAGCAGTTCGGGACCCTGGGGCTACACCTTC

J: TRBJ2-7
D: -
size: -
V: TRBV5-6
CDR3: CASSLYQSSYEQYF
DNA: TGTGCCAGCAGCTTGTATCAGTCCTCCTACGAGCAGTACTTC

J: TRBJ2-1
D: -
size: -
V: TRBV11-3
CDR3: CASSLDGRRNEQFF
DNA: TGTGCCAGCAGCTTAGACGGGCGGCGCAATGAGCAGTTCTTC

J: TRBJ2-1
D: TRBD1
size: -
V: TRBV7-2
CDR3: CASSLDSFWGQGYNEQFF
DNA: TGTGCCAGCAGCTTAGACTCTTTTTGGGGACAGGGTTACAATGAGCAGTTCTTC

J: TRBJ2-5
D: -
size: -
V: TRBV27
CDR3: CASSSQETQYF
DNA: TGTGCCAGCAGTTCCCAAGAGACCCAGTACTTC

J: TRBJ2-3
D: -
size: -
V: TRBV5-4
CDR3: CASSLEVAVSTDTQYF
DNA: TGTGCCAGCAGCTTGGAGGTAGCGGTTAGCACAGATACGCAGTATTTT

J: TRBJ2-1
D: -
size: -
V: TRBV5-7
CDR3: CASLPWDRNNEQFF
DNA: TGTGCCAGCCTTCCCTGGGACCGCAACAATGAGCAGTTCTTC

J: TRBJ2-3
D: -
size: -
V: TRBV13
CDR3: CASSPISTDTQYF
DNA: TGTGCCAGCAGCCCCATCAGCACAGATACGCAGTATTTT

J: TRBJ2-3
D: -
size: -
V: TRBV5-1
CDR3: CASSVGHHPSTDTQYF
DNA: TGCGCCAGCAGCGTGGGCCACCATCCTAGCACAGATACGCAGTATTTT

J: TRBJ2-1
D: -
size: -
V: TRBV28
CDR3: CASLDGSYNEQFF
DNA: TGTGCCAGCTTAGACGGATCCTACAATGAGCAGTTCTTC

J: TRBJ2-7
D: TRBD2
size: -
V: TRBV13
CDR3: CASSTTGTSGQYF
DNA: TGTGCCAGCAGCACCACCGGGACTAGCGGGCAGTACTTC

J: TRBJ2-1
D: -
size: -
V: TRBV27
CDR3: CASSLGGLYNEQFF
DNA: TGTGCCAGCAGTTTAGGCGGACTTTACAATGAGCAGTTCTTC

J: TRBJ2-7
D: TRBD2
size: few
V: TRBV6-1
CDR3: CASSELAAYF
DNA: TGTGCCAGCAGTGAGCTAGCGGCATACTTC

J: TRBJ2-3
D: -
size: -
V: TRBV27
CDR3: CASKVMTSTDTQYF
DNA: TGTGCCAGCAAGGTTATGACTAGCACAGATACGCAGTATTTT

J: TRBJ2-1
D: -
size: -
V: TRBV21-1
CDR3: CASRAGRNEQFF
DNA: TGTGCCAGCAGAGCGGGTAGGAATGAGCAGTTCTTC

J: TRBJ2-6
D: TRBD2
size: -
V: TRBV30
CDR3: CAYSGFGSGANVLTF
DNA: TGTGCCTATAGCGGGTTTGGTTCTGGGGCCAACGTCCTGACTTTC

J: TRBJ2-7
D: -
size: -
V: TRBV21-1
CDR3: CASSKTHLGLAGVSYEQYF
DNA: TGTGCCAGCAGCAAAACCCACTTGGGACTAGCGGGAGTCTCCTACGAGCAGTACTTC

J: TRBJ2-7
D: TRBD1
size: -
V: TRBV30
CDR3: CAWRRDRGGYEQYF
DNA: TGTGCCTGGAGGAGAGACAGGGGAGGATACGAGCAGTACTTC

J: TRBJ2-1
D: -
size: -
V: TRBV21-1
CDR3: CASSNQKIRDRVMREQFF
DNA: TGTGCCAGCAGCAATCAAAAGATCCGGGACAGGGTCATGCGTGAGCAGTTCTTC

J: TRBJ2-5
D: -
size: -
V: TRBV11-2
CDR3: CASSTWQSETQYF
DNA: TGTGCCAGCAGTACCTGGCAGTCAGAGACCCAGTACTTC

J: TRBJ2-7
D: TRBD2
size: -
V: TRBV5-1
CDR3: CASSLVASGVREQYF
DNA: TGCGCCAGCAGCTTGGTGGCTAGCGGGGTCCGGGAGCAGTACTTC

J: TRBJ1-2
D: -
size: -
V: TRBV28
CDR3: CASSLQGRGGYTF
DNA: TGTGCCAGCAGTTTGCAGGGGCGCGGCGGCTACACCTTC

J: TRBJ2-2
D: -
size: -
V: TRBV7-8
CDR3: CAVRRDLRWAGELFF
DNA: TGTGCCGTGCGCCGGGACCTCAGATGGGCCGGGGAGCTGTTTTTT

J: TRBJ2-4
D: -
size: -
V: TRBV10-1
CDR3: CASSERPTLAKNIQYF
DNA: TGCGCCAGCAGTGAGAGGCCCACTTTAGCCAAAAACATTCAGTACTTC

J: TRBJ2-2
D: -
size: -
V: TRBV5-4
CDR3: CASSNQSTGELFF
DNA: TGTGCCAGCAGCAATCAATCCACCGGGGAGCTGTTTTTT

J: TRBJ2-3
D: TRBD1
size: -
V: TRBV19
CDR3: CASSSKGTGGAADTQYF
DNA: TGTGCCAGTAGTAGTAAAGGGACAGGGGGCGCGGCAGATACGCAGTATTTT

J: TRBJ2-3
D: TRBD2
size: once
V: TRBV19
CDR3: CASRRLAGDTQYF
DNA: TGTGCCAGTAGGCGGCTAGCGGGAGATACGCAGTATTTT

J: TRBJ2-7
D: -
size: -
V: TRBV6-1
CDR3: CASSASGAYEQYF
DNA: TGTGCCAGCAGTGCTTCGGGAGCCTACGAGCAGTACTTC

J: TRBJ2-7
D: -
size: -
V: TRBV7-9
CDR3: CASSFRTAGGYEQYF
DNA: TGTGCCAGCAGCTTCCGGACAGCCGGGGGGTACGAGCAGTACTTC

J: TRBJ2-3
D: TRBD1
size: once
V: TRBV19
CDR3: CASSQGAVSTDTQYF
DNA: TGTGCCAGTAGTCAGGGGGCAGTGTCCACAGATACGCAGTATTTT

J: TRBJ2-7
D: TRBD1
size: -
V: TRBV6-5
CDR3: CASRDRDRSNWQYF
DNA: TGTGCCAGCAGGGACCGGGACAGATCTAATTGGCAGTACTTC

J: TRBJ1-1
D: -
size: once
V: TRBV5-5
CDR3: CASSDSAMNTEAFF
DNA: TGTGCCAGCAGTGACAGTGCTATGAACACTGAAGCTTTCTTT

J: TRBJ2-5
D: -
size: -
V: TRBV6-4
CDR3: CASSVRSRIIQETQYF
DNA: TGTGCCAGCAGTGTCCGGTCGCGGATCATCCAAGAGACCCAGTACTTC

J: TRBJ2-1
D: -
size: -
V: TRBV29-1
CDR3: CSVCPGGNEQFF
DNA: TGCAGCGTCTGCCCGGGTGGCAATGAGCAGTTCTTC

J: TRBJ1-6
D: -
size: -
V: TRBV5-1
CDR3: CASSGGGANSPLHF
DNA: TGCGCCAGCAGCGGTGGGGGGGCTAATTCACCCCTCCACTTT